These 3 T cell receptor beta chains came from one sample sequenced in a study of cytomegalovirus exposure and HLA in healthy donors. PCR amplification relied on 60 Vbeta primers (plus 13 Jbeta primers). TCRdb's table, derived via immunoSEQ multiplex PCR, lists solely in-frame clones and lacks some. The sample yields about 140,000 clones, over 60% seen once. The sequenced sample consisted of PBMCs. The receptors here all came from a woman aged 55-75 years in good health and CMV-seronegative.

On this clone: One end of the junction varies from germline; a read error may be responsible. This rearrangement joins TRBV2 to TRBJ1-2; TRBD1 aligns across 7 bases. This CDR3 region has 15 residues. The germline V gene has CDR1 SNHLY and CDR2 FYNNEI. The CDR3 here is CASSGPGGWVFGENF. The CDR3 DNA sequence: TGTGCCAGCAGTGGCCCAGGGGGTTGGGTGTTCGGGGAAAACTTC.

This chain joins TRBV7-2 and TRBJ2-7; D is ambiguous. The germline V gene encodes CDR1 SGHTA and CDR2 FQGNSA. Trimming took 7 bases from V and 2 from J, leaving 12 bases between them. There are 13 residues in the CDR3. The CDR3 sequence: CASKKHYAYEQYF. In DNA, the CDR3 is TGTGCCAGCAAAAAACATTACGCCTACGAGCAGTACTTC. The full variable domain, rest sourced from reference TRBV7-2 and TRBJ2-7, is GAGVSQSPSNKVTEKGKDVELRCDPISGHTALYWYRQSLGQGLEFLIYFQGNSAPDKSGLPSDRFSAERTGGSVSTLTIQRTQQEDSAVYLCASKKHYAYEQYFGPGTRLTVT.

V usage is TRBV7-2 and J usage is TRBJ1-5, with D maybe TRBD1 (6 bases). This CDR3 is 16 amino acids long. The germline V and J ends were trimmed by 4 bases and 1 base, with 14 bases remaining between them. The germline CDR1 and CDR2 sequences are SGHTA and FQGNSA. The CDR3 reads CASSSAGTKSNQPQHF. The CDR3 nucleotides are TGTGCCAGCAGCTCAGCCGGGACAAAAAGCAATCAGCCCCAGCATTTT.